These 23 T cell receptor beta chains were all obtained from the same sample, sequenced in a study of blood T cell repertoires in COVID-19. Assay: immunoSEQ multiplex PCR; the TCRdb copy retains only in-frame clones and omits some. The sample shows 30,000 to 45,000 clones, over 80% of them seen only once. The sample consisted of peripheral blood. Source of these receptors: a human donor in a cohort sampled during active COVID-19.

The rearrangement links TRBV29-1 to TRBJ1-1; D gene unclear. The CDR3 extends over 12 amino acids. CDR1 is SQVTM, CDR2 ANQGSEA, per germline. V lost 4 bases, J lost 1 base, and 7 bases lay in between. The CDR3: CSVVAGNTEAFF. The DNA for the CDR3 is TGCAGCGTTGTAGCGGGGAACACTGAAGCTTTCTTT.

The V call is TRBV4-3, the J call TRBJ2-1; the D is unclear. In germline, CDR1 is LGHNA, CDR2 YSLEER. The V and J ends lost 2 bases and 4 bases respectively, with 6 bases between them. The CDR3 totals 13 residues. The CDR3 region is CASSQSYYNEQFF. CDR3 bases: TGCGCCAGCAGCCAATCTTATTACAATGAGCAGTTCTTC.

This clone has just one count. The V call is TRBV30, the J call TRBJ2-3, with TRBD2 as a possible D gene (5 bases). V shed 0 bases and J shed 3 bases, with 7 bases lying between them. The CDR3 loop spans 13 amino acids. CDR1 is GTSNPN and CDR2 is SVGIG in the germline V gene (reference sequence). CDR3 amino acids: CAWSVTGTDTQYF. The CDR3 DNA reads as TGTGCCTGGAGTGTAACGGGGACAGATACGCAGTATTTT.

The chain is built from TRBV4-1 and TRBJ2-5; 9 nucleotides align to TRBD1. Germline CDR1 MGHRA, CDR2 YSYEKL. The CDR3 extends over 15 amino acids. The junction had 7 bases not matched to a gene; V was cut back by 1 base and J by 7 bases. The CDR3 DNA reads TGCGCCAGCAGCCAAGTGGGACAGGGTTGGGGGACCCAGTACTTC. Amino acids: CASSQVGQGWGTQYF.

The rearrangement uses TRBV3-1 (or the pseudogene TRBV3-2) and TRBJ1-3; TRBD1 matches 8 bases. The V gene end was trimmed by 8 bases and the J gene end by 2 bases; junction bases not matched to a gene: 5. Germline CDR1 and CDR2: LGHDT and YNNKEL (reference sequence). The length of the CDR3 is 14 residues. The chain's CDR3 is CASRQDRAGNTIYF. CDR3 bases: TGTGCCAGCCGACAGGACAGGGCTGGAAACACCATATATTTT.

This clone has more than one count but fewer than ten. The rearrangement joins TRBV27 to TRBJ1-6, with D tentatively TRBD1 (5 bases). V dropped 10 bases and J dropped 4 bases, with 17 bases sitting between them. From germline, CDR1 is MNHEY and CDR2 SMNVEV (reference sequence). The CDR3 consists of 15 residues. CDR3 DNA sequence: TGTGCCACCCTTCCCCGGGGGGGATATAATTCACCCCTCCACTTT. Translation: CATLPRGGYNSPLHF.

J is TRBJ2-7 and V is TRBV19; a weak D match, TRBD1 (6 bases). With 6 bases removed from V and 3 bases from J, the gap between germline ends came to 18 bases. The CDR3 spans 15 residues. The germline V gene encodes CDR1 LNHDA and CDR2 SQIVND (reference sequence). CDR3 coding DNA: TGTGCCAGTAGCCTTACAGGGTCCGAATACTACGAGCAGTACTTC. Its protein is CASSLTGSEYYEQYF.

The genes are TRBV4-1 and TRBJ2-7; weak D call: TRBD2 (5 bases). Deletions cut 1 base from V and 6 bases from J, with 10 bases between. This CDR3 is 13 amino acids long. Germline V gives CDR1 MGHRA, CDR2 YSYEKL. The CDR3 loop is CASSQVGSREQYF. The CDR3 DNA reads TGCGCCAGCAGCCAAGTAGGGAGTCGCGAGCAGTACTTC.

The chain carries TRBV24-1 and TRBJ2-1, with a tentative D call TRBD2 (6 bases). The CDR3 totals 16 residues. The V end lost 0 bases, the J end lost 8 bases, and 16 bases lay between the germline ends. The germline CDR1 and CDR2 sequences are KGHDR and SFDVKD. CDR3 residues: CATSDLRGLSGDEQFF. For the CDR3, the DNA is TGTGCCACCAGTGATTTGCGCGGGTTATCGGGAGATGAGCAGTTCTTC.

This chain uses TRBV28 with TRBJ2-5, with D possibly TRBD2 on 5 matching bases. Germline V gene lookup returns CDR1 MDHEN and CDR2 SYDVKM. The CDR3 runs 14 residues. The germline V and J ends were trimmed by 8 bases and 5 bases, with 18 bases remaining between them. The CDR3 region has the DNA TGTGCCAGCGGCCGCGGGTTTACTATGGAGACCCAGTACTTC. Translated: CASGRGFTMETQYF.

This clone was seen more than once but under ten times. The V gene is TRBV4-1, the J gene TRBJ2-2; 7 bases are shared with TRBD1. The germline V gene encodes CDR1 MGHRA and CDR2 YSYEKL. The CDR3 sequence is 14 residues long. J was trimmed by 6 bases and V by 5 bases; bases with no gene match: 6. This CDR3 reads CASSGLQGPGELFF. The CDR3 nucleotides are TGCGCCAGCAGCGGTTTACAGGGGCCCGGGGAGCTGTTTTTT.

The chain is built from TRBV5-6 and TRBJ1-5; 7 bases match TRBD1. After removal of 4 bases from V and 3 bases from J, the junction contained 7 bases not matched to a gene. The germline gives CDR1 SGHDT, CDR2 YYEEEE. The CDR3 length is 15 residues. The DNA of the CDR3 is TGTGCCAGCAGCCGCCAGGGGGTTAACAATCAGCCCCAGCATTTT. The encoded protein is CASSRQGVNNQPQHF.

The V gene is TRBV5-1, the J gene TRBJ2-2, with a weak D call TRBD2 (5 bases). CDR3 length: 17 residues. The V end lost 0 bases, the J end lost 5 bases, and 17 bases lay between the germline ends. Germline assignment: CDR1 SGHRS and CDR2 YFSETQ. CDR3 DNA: TGCGCCAGCAGCTTGGCACCCTGGGGAGCGAGTACCGGGGAGCTGTTTTTT. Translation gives CASSLAPWGASTGELFF. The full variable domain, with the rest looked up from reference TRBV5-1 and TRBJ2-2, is KAGVTQTPRYLIKTRGQQVTLSCSPISGHRSVSWYQQTPGQGLQFLFEYFSETQRNKGNFPGRFSGRQFSNSRSEMNVSTLELGDSALYLCASSLAPWGASTGELFFGEGSRLTVL.

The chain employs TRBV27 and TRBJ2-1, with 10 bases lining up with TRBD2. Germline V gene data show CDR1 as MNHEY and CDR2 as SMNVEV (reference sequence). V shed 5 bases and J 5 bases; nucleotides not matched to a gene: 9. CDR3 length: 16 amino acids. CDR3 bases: TGTGCCAGCAGTCCCCGGGAGCGGGGGGGTGACAATGAGCAGTTCTTC. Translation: CASSPRERGGDNEQFF.

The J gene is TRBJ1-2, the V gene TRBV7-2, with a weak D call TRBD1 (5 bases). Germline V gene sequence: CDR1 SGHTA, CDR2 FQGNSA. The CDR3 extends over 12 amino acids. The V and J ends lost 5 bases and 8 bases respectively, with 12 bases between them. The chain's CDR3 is CASSPMGRGYTF. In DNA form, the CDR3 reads TGTGCCAGCAGCCCCATGGGGCGGGGCTACACCTTC.

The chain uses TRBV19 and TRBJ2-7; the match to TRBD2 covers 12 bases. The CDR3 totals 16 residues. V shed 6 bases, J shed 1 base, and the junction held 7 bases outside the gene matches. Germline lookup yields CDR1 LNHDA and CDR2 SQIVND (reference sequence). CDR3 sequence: CASRPTSGGLSYEQYF. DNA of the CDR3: TGTGCCAGTAGGCCTACTAGCGGGGGGCTTTCCTACGAGCAGTACTTC.

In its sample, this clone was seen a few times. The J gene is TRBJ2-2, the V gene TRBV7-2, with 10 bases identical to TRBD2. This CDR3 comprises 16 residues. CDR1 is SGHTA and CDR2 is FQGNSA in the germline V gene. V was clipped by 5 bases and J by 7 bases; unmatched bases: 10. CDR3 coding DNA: TGTGCCAGCAGCCCCCAGAGCGGGAGGGCTTTCGGGGAGCTGTTTTTT. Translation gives CASSPQSGRAFGELFF.

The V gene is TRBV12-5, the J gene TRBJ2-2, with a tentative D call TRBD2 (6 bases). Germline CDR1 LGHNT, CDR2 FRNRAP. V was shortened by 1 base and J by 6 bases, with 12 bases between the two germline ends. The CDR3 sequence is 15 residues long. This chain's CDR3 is CASGLAGGKAGELFF. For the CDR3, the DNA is TGTGCTAGTGGTTTGGCCGGGGGAAAGGCCGGGGAGCTGTTTTTT.

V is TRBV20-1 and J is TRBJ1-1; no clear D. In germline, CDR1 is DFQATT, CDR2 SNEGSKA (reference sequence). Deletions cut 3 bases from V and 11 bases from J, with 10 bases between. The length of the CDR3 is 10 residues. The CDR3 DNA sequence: TGCAGTGCTAGCGCGCAGCGGGCTTTCTTT. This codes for CSASAQRAFF.

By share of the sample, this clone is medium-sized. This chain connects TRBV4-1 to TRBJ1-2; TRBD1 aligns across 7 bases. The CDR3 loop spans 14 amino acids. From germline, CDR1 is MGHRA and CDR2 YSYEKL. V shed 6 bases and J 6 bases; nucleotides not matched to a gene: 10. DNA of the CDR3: TGCGCCAGCAGACGCGAGGGGGCGGGAAATGGCTACACCTTC. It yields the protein CASRREGAGNGYTF.

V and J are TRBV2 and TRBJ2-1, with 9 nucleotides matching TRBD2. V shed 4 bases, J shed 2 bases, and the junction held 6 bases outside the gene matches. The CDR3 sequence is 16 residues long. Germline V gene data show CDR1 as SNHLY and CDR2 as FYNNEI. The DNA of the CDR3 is TGTGCCAGCAGTGTCGGTCTAGCGGGACCCTACAATGAGCAGTTCTTC. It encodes CASSVGLAGPYNEQFF.

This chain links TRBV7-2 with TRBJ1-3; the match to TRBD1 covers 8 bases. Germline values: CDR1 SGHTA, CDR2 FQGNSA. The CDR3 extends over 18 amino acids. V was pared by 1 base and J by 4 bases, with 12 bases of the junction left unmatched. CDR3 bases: TGTGCCAGCAGCTTAGGCAGGGGGCGCGGTCCTCACGGAAACACCATATATTTT. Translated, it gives CASSLGRGRGPHGNTIYF.

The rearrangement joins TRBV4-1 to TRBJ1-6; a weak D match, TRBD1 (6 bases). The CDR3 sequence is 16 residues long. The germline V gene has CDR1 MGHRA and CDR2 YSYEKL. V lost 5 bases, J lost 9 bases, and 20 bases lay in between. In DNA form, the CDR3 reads TGCGCCAGCAGCGCTGGACAGTCCGGGTGGAGTTCACCCCTCCACTTT. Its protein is CASSAGQSGWSSPLHF.